This T cell receptor (beta chain) stems from a study of lymphopenia after photon versus proton radiotherapy. Study findings and constraints: Under photons, naive T cells and diversity fell while effector/memory populations rose. After lymphocyte nadir, photon-treated repertoires showed oligoclonal expansion, especially CD8+ Temra.

CDR1 is MGHRA, CDR2 YSYEKL, per germline. Trimming pared 4 bases from V and 9 bases from J, leaving 19 bases between. The CDR3 loop spans 16 amino acids. Assay: immunoSEQ multiplex PCR; the TCRdb copy retains only in-frame clones and omits some. Of 50,000 to 70,000 clones in the sample, about 90% are singletons; the top ten hold 13%. Points on this clone: Its antigen is not known.

This chain joins TRBV4-1 and TRBJ1-6, with a tentative D call TRBD1 (5 bases). Material: peripheral blood, obtained from a patient treated with proton-based radiotherapy. The receptor was derived from a man at least 80 years old with esophageal cancer. The DNA of the CDR3 is TGCGCCAGCAGCCGAGGAGAGCCGCAGGGTGGTTCACCCCTCCACTTT. Its translation is CASSRGEPQGGSPLHF.